Below, one T cell receptor beta chain is given with its context. Its matching antigen is unknown. There are 15 residues in the CDR3. V lost 4 bases and J 6 bases, leaving 15 bases between the germline ends. CDR1 and CDR2 from the germline V gene are MNHNY and SVGAGI (reference sequence). This specimen belongs to a study of shared clonotypes between healthy human individuals. Study details: Researchers drew samples from a couple of women and a few men aged 18 to 49. Study-level findings and limits: The represented genetic and exposure-history diversity was limited by the small number of donors.

Around 82 million PBMCs supplied genomic DNA for unsorted samples. Original analysis: Junction-only sequences produced by ImmunoSEQ had no quality scores, so filtering differed. Assay: immunoSEQ multiplex PCR; the TCRdb copy retains only in-frame clones and omits some. V and J calls and clone size come straight from that table; D and trimming were deduced from the DNA. Among hundreds of thousands of clones, around 77% were seen once, and the ten largest hold approximately 12%. Input material: PBMCs. The source of this sequence is a woman in her forties in good health. Some clones in this sample may be carry-over from other donors' samples. The V and J genes are TRBV6-6 and TRBJ2-2; D may be TRBD2 (6 bases). In DNA, the CDR3 is TGTGCCAGCAGTTTGAGCGGGCAGGGTCCCGGGGAGCTGTTTTTT. Amino acids: CASSLSGQGPGELFF.